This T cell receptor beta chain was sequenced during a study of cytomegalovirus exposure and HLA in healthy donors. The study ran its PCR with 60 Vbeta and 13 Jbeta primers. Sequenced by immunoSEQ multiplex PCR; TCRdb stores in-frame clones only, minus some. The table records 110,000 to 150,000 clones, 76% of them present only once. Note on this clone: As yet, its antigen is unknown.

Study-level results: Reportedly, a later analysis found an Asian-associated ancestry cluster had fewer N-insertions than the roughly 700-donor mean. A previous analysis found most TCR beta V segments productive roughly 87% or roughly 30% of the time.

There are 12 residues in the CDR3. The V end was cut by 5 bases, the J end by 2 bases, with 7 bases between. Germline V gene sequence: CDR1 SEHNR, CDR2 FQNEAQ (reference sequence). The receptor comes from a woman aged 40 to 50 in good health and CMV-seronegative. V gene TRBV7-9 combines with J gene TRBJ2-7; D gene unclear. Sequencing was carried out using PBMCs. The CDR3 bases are TGTGCCAGCAGCCCTGGAGCCTACGAGCAGTACTTC. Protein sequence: CASSPGAYEQYF.